This entry features one TCR beta chain sequence. Its antigen is currently unknown. The record originates from a study of blood T cells in healthy people across ages. They isolated at least 6 million PBMCs from each sample. Study-wide results and limits: Calculation of diversity from one million T cells yielded estimates considered to be underestimates.

Germline V gives CDR1 SGHVS, CDR2 FQNEAQ. V lost 2 bases, J lost 5 bases, and 12 bases stayed unmatched. CDR3 length: 17 residues. A sample-barcoded 5' primer and a J-beta primer mix were used in a second PCR of roughly 7 to 11 cycles. TCRdb reprocessed the 5' RACE reads with MiXCR, giving one entry per CDR3 protein. This table holds 540,000 or so distinct CDR3 sequences, 24% found once. These data are also associated with another study on T cells of mothers and their children.

The specimen sequenced was blood. This sequence originates from a boy aged 5-17 years in good health. The gene calls are TRBV7-8 and TRBJ2-1; 7 bases map to TRBD2. CDR3 sequence: CASSLKASGMRDNEQFF. In DNA, the CDR3 is TGTGCCAGCAGCTTAAAAGCAAGCGGGATGAGGGACAATGAGCAGTTCTTC.